This T cell receptor (beta chain) was sequenced for a study of blood T cell repertoires in COVID-19. About the study: Acute-phase and convalescent COVID-19 samples originated in the United States, Italy and Spain.

Some clones are missing from TCRdb's copy, which holds only in-frame ones; the method was immunoSEQ multiplex PCR. This sample has about 100,000 clones, with 80% to 95% found just once. While infection was still active, Seattle patients were enrolled and then followed longitudinally. The CDR3 is 10 amino acids. CDR1 and CDR2 (germline): SEHNR, FQNEAQ (reference sequence). With 10 bases removed from V and 3 bases from J, the gap between germline ends came to 5 bases. The chain uses TRBV7-9 and TRBJ2-3; D remains unclear. The receptor was derived from a woman aged 45 to 65 with COVID-19, enrolled during active disease. Sequenced input: peripheral blood. The CDR3 spells CAILTDTQYF. CDR3 DNA: TGTGCCATCCTTACAGATACGCAGTATTTT.